This T cell receptor beta chain was identified during a study of radiotherapy plus CTLA-4 blockade in lung cancer. Study summary: For about 18% of patients, objective responses occurred, and about 30% had disease control.

This clone counts as medium-sized. Its antigen is still unknown. Study outcomes and limitations: Some TCR clones had been derived from tumors. These clones expanded in peripheral blood after radiotherapy plus ipilimumab. Early clonal dynamics of blood T cells, together with interferon-beta, were reported as the best response predictor.

Assay: immunoSEQ multiplex PCR; the TCRdb copy retains only in-frame clones and omits some. The sample yields tens of thousands of clones, 60% to 85% seen once. Ipilimumab CTLA-4 blockade and focal radiation were given to patients with chemo-refractory metastatic non-small-cell lung cancer. Trimming pared 8 bases from V and 8 bases from J, leaving 15 bases between. Per the germline V gene, CDR1 is SNHLY and CDR2 is FYNNEI. The CDR3 is 13 amino acids. V usage is TRBV2 and J usage is TRBJ1-4, with no clear D. Sequences were derived from peripheral blood, sampled from a patient treated with radiotherapy plus ipilimumab. The TCR sequence derives from a human donor with non-small cell lung cancer who had a partial response to radiotherapy plus ipilimumab. Some clones in this sample may be carry-over from other donors' samples. Here the CDR3 reads CASVIQPGEKLFF. The DNA of the CDR3 is TGTGCCAGCGTGATACAACCGGGGGAAAAACTGTTTTTT.